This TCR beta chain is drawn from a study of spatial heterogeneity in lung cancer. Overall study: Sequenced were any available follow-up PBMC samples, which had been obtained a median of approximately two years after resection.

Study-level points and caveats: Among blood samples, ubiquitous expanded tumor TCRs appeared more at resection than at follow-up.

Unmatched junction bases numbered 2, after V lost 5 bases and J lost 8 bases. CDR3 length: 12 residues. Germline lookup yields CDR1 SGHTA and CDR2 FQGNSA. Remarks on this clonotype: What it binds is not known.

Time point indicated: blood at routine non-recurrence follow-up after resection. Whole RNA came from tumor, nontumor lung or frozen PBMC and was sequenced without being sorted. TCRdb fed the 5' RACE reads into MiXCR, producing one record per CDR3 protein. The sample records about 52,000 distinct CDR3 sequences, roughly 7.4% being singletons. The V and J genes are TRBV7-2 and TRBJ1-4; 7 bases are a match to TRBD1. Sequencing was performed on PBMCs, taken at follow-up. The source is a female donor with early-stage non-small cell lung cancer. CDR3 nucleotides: TGTGCCAGCAGCCCAGGGGGGGAAAAACTGTTTTTT. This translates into CASSPGGEKLFF.